What follows are 20 T cell receptor beta chains derived from one specimen sequenced in a study of cytomegalovirus exposure and HLA in healthy donors. The protocol was immunoSEQ multiplex PCR, while the TCRdb copy is restricted to in-frame clones and leaves out a portion. The repertoire holds some 44,000 clones, with 80% to 95% as singletons. Sequences were obtained from PBMCs. The receptor set was obtained from a man between 18 and 35 years old in good health and CMV-seronegative.

J is TRBJ1-1 and V is TRBV11-2, with 7 bases lining up with TRBD1. The V gene's germline CDR1 is SGHAT and CDR2 FQNNGV. The J segment lost 2 bases and the V segment lost 4 bases, leaving 7 bases of the junction unmatched. The CDR3 length is 15 residues. Here the CDR3 DNA reads TGTGCCAGCAGCTCAATCAAGGGGGCAAACACTGAAGCTTTCTTT. Translation gives CASSSIKGANTEAFF.

Written as DNA, the CDR3 is TGCGCCAGCAGCATCAACGCCGGGGCTAATGAAAAACTGTTTTTT. Amino acids: CASSINAGANEKLFF. The rearrangement joins TRBV5-1 to TRBJ1-4; no clear D gene. Trimming shortened V by 4 bases and J by 3 bases, and 13 bases separated the two germline ends. CDR3 length equals 15 residues. The germline gives CDR1 SGHRS, CDR2 YFSETQ.

The V gene is TRBV7-2, the J gene TRBJ1-6, with a possible D match to TRBD1 (6 bases). The CDR3 has 15 residues. Trimming stripped 6 bases from V and 5 bases from J, with 14 bases between. Germline V gene data show CDR1 as SGHTA and CDR2 as FQGNSA. DNA for the CDR3: TGTGCCAGCAGACAAAGGGGACACAATAATTCACCCCTCCACTTT. Protein: CASRQRGHNNSPLHF.

This clone was recorded a few times. This sequence joins TRBV14 and TRBJ2-1; 9 nucleotides align to TRBD2. Trimming took 0 bases from V and 4 from J; bases not matched to a gene: 7. The CDR3 runs to 17 residues. In germline, CDR1 is SGHDN, CDR2 FVKESK. The CDR3 region is CASSQEFTSGPYNEQFF. In nucleotides, the CDR3 is TGTGCCAGCAGCCAAGAGTTCACTAGCGGGCCTTACAATGAGCAGTTCTTC.

V usage is TRBV6-5 and J usage is TRBJ2-7, with a possible D match to TRBD1 (6 bases). V lost 5 bases and J lost 2, with 10 bases in between. Germline V lookup: CDR1 MNHEY, CDR2 SVGAGI. The CDR3 has 13 amino acids. In DNA form, the CDR3 reads TGTGCCAGCAGTCAGGGGAAGACCTACGAGCAGTACTTC. As protein: CASSQGKTYEQYF.

The chain has TRBV9 and TRBJ1-1; D perhaps matches TRBD1 (5 bases). Germline V lookup: CDR1 SGDLS, CDR2 YYNGEE. V lost 0 bases, J lost 4 bases, and 7 bases lay in between. The CDR3 length is 13 residues. CDR3 region: CASSVGQGTEAFF. The CDR3 nucleotides read TGTGCCAGCAGCGTAGGGCAGGGCACTGAAGCTTTCTTT.

This clone was counted a single time. The chain couples TRBV19 to TRBJ2-1; possible D gene TRBD1, 5 bases. V dropped 1 base and J dropped 3 bases, with 13 bases sitting between them. From germline, CDR1 is LNHDA and CDR2 SQIVND (reference sequence). The CDR3 length is 16 residues. CDR3 in DNA: TGTGCCAGTAGTATAGGCCGGCAGGGCCGCTACAATGAGCAGTTCTTC. It encodes CASSIGRQGRYNEQFF.

This clone was detected only once. The genes are TRBV5-1 and TRBJ1-4; 7 bases line up with TRBD1. Germline CDR1 reads SGHRS; CDR2 reads YFSETQ. CDR3 length equals 15 residues. The junction had 9 bases not matched to a gene; V was cut back by 3 bases and J by 7 bases. CDR3 nucleotides: TGCGCCAGCAGCTCCCACCAGGGGGAGGTTGAAAAACTGTTTTTT. Amino acids: CASSSHQGEVEKLFF.

The rearrangement uses TRBV7-3 and TRBJ2-5; 8 positions match TRBD2. The length of the CDR3 is 16 residues. Germline V gene data show CDR1 as SGHTA and CDR2 as FQGTGA. The V and J ends lost 5 bases and 2 bases, in that order; junction bases with no gene match: 10. This CDR3 reads CASSLTSVGLQETQYF. As DNA, the CDR3 is TGTGCCAGCAGCCTGACTAGCGTGGGGCTGCAAGAGACCCAGTACTTC.

This clone has a handful of counts. This chain links TRBV7-6 with TRBJ1-1; no clear D. The CDR3 contains 13 residues. The V gene's germline CDR1 is SGHVS and CDR2 FNYEAQ. V was pared by 3 bases and J by 4 bases, with 9 bases between. The DNA of the CDR3 is TGTGCCAGCAGCTTTTCAGAGGGCACTGAAGCTTTCTTT. Translation: CASSFSEGTEAFF. The variable domain in full, completed from reference TRBV7-6 and TRBJ1-1, reads GAGVSQSPRYKVTKRGQDVALRCDPISGHVSLYWYRQALGQGPEFLTYFNYEAQQDKSGLPNDRFSAERPEGSISTLTIQRTEQRDSAMYRCASSFSEGTEAFFGQGTRLTVV.

V is TRBV19 and J is TRBJ1-1; 8 nucleotides agree with TRBD1. The CDR3 covers 13 residues. The J segment lost 5 bases and the V segment lost 6 bases, leaving 5 bases of the junction unmatched. Germline V gene sequence: CDR1 LNHDA, CDR2 SQIVND (reference sequence). The CDR3 spells CASSQQGVTEAFF. CDR3 DNA sequence: TGTGCCAGTAGCCAACAGGGGGTAACTGAAGCTTTCTTT.

This clone was seen only once. The chain links TRBV5-6 to TRBJ2-7; TRBD1 aligns across 7 bases. CDR1 is SGHDT, CDR2 YYEEEE, per germline. After removal of 4 bases from V and 2 bases from J, the junction contained 9 bases not matched to a gene. This CDR3 contains 15 residues. CDR3 nucleotide sequence: TGTGCCAGCAGCCAGACAGGGTTAATCCCCTACGAGCAGTACTTC. Amino acids: CASSQTGLIPYEQYF. Filled out from reference TRBV5-6 and TRBJ2-7, the complete variable domain reads DAGVTQSPTHLIKTRGQQVTLRCSPKSGHDTVSWYQQALGQGPQFIFQYYEEEERQRGNFPDRFSGHQFPNYSSELNVNALLLGDSALYLCASSQTGLIPYEQYFGPGTRLTVT.

The DNA of the CDR3 is TGTGCCAGCAGTGAAGCGCTTCTGGGGACAGCCAAATACAATGAGCAGTTCTTC. It is translated as CASSEALLGTAKYNEQFF. This rearrangement joins TRBV6-1 to TRBJ2-1, with 7 bases lining up with TRBD1. The length of the CDR3 is 18 residues. V trimming: 0 bases; J trimming: 4 bases; junction bases outside the gene matches: 12. Per the germline V gene, CDR1 is MNHNS and CDR2 is SASEGT.

The V gene is TRBV28, the J gene TRBJ2-1; 7 bases agree with TRBD2. V shed 6 bases and J 3 bases; nucleotides not matched to a gene: 11. Germline V gene lookup returns CDR1 MDHEN and CDR2 SYDVKM. The CDR3 runs to 16 residues. CDR3 sequence: CASSTGGSSYYNEQFF. The CDR3 nucleotides are TGTGCCAGCAGCACCGGGGGGAGCTCGTACTACAATGAGCAGTTCTTC. Filled out from reference TRBV28 and TRBJ2-1, the complete variable domain reads DVKVTQSSRYLVKRTGEKVFLECVQDMDHENMFWYRQDPGLGLRLIYFSYDVKMKEKGDIPEGYSVSREKKERFSLILESASTNQTSMYLCASSTGGSSYYNEQFFGPGTRLTVL.

The chain combines TRBV7-2 with TRBJ1-6; a weak D match, TRBD1 (6 bases). Germline CDR1 and CDR2: SGHTA and FQGNSA. The CDR3 spans 15 residues. Trimming left V 5 bases short and J 4 bases short, with 12 bases between. CDR3 protein: CASSAGTSYNSPLHF. CDR3 nucleotides: TGTGCCAGCAGCGCCGGGACATCGTATAATTCACCCCTCCACTTT.

The genes are TRBV13 and TRBJ2-7, with D perhaps matching TRBD1 (5 bases). Germline CDR1 PRHDT, CDR2 FYEKMQ (reference sequence). V lost 4 bases and J 1 base, leaving 8 bases between the germline ends. This CDR3 has 13 amino acids. CDR3 in amino acids: CASSYQGSYEQYF. The DNA for the CDR3 is TGTGCCAGCAGCTACCAGGGTTCCTACGAGCAGTACTTC. Complete variable domain (other parts from reference TRBV13 and TRBJ2-7): AAGVIQSPRHLIKEKRETATLKCYPIPRHDTVYWYQQGPGQDPQFLISFYEKMQSDKGSIPDRFSAQQFSDYHSELNMSSLELGDSALYFCASSYQGSYEQYFGPGTRLTVT.

The chain is built from TRBV27 and TRBJ2-1, with D possibly being TRBD1 (6 bases). V lost 7 bases and J 5 bases, leaving 12 bases between the germline ends. From germline, CDR1 is MNHEY and CDR2 SMNVEV (reference sequence). CDR3 length: 13 amino acids. The CDR3 DNA is TGTGCCAGCATGGGGGACATAGACAATGAGCAGTTCTTC. It encodes CASMGDIDNEQFF.

This rearrangement joins TRBV6-6 to TRBJ2-7; 8 nucleotides agree with TRBD2. Germline assignment: CDR1 MNHNY and CDR2 SVGAGI (reference sequence). CDR3 length: 13 residues. The junction had 8 bases not matched to a gene; V was cut back by 8 bases and J by 5 bases. The CDR3 bases are TGTGCCAGCTCCGGGAGGGTTGAAAACGAGCAGTACTTC. This gives the protein CASSGRVENEQYF.

This chain joins TRBV18 and TRBJ1-1; 9 positions agree with TRBD1. The CDR3 spans 17 residues. V was clipped by 5 bases and J by 3 bases; unmatched bases: 13. The germline gives CDR1 KGHSH, CDR2 LQKENI. The CDR3 here is CASSTKRGTGTDTEAFF. In DNA, the CDR3 is TGTGCCAGCTCAACTAAAAGAGGGACAGGGACGGACACTGAAGCTTTCTTT.

This clone was detected a few times. This chain connects TRBV9 to TRBJ2-7, with TRBD1 matching 9 bases. The CDR3 has 15 residues. Looked up from germline, CDR1 is SGDLS and CDR2 is YYNGEE. Trimming cost V 4 bases and J 0 bases; bases outside gene matches: 5. CDR3 DNA: TGTGCCAGCAGCCCCAGACAGGGGGACTCCTACGAGCAGTACTTC. Translated: CASSPRQGDSYEQYF.